This record looks at one TCR beta chain sequence and its context. This clone's antigen is unknown. There are no base qualities to consult, and no much larger clone falls within one base. What the time point label conveys for this sample: about 28 days (+/-7) after the second vaccine dose. AZD1222 recipients with second doses at about 4 weeks or about 12 weeks were pooled, because spike-specific TCR depth and breadth did not differ between schedules. Vaccinee samples were obtained from the UK trials COV001 and COV002, which included a single-blind randomized controlled phase 2/3 trial of AZD1222 (ChAdOx1 nCoV-19) in healthy adults. For TCRbeta chain sequencing, PBMC samples from trial participants were taken at day 0 and at day 28 after the second dose. Spanning cysteine to phenylalanine, the CDR3 consists of 14 amino acids. Of all the DNA, just the CDR3 is kept, 42 bases in frame from base 1. The germline V gene encodes CDR1 MDHEN and CDR2 SYDVKM. V loses 8 bases, J loses 1 base, and the germline ends lie 12 bases apart.

The sample is drawn from a study of T cell responses to AZD1222 COVID-19 vaccine (dated by TCRdb to about 2021). About the full investigation: A total of approximately 240 trial participants underwent TCR sequencing, of whom about 210 had received two doses of AZD1222 and approximately 26 had received two doses of the MenACWY control vaccine. Enrollment into the trials was organized by age into subgroups of 18-55, 56-69 and 70-plus years, and those subgroups contained about 160, 30 and 59 TCR-sequenced participants, respectively. The investigation overall reported the following: Participants were mostly white British, with more females than males. The authors suggested clonal diversity may have been underestimated. A significant rise in spike-specific TCR breadth and depth was observed after two AZD1222 doses relative to day 0 and relative to MenACWY recipients. Because no day 14 peak-response samples were available, repertoires were characterized only after the peak T cell response. Reportedly, almost half of the unique spike-specific TCRs recognized epitopes lying outside the regions that are mutated in the B.1.351 and B.1.1.7 variants. Conclusions about previously exposed vaccinees are limited because only six or seven AZD1222 recipients were SARS-CoV-2 seropositive at baseline. The vaccine-associated CD4 TCRs covered the entire spike protein, and the dominant responses fell in regions 160-218 and 743-854. In the small 56-69-year group, the increase in depth fell short of significance, most likely because of low power.

The CDR3 regions of human TCRbeta chains were analyzed by immunosequencing. As for the original processing: Repertoire TCRs were checked for matches against a reference library of SARS-CoV-2-specific TCRs that had been generated using the MIRA antigen-specificity platform. Breadth was defined as the fraction of unique TCRs that were SARS-CoV-2-associated. Depth was defined as the fraction of total T cells that were SARS-CoV-2-associated. Using the MIRA data, each spike-specific TCR was assigned both to the spike region to which the TCR was reactive and to a CD4 or CD8 class. Log10-transformed breadth and depth values were compared by one-way ANOVA with Sidak's multiple comparisons tests. The immuneACCESS repertoire file appears here via TCRdb, limited to in-frame rearrangements. These files lack a portion of the clones; in checked studies, under half of the deficit traces to unresolved V genes, and the cause of the others is not known. V, J and clone size are those of that table, while D and trimming were read from the DNA. This sample comprises 100,000 to 150,000 clones, roughly 92% of them detected only once. Of the sample, around 1.1% falls within the top ten clones.

The sample was peripheral blood, taken 28 days after the second AZD1222 dose. The rearranged segments are TRBV28 and TRBJ2-1, with TRBD2 tentatively as D gene (6 bases match). The clonotype comes from an adult who received the AZD1222 COVID-19 vaccine. The nucleotide sequence is given as TGTGCCAGCCGGAGGGCCGGGTCCTACAATGAGCAGTTCTTC. It codes for CASRRAGSYNEQFF.